Sequencing of this T cell receptor beta chain was carried out in a study of neurological immune-mediated disorders (dated by TCRdb to about 2019). For context, the study as a whole: Among the roughly 34 multiple sclerosis patients, relapsing-remitting MS was present in roughly 30 and secondary progressive MS was present in 3. Longitudinal samples, technical triplicates and paired sorted CD4+ and CD8+ T-cell subsets, alongside PBMC samples, were included among the approximately 98 TCR-beta libraries. Peripheral blood TCR-beta repertoires from patients with HTLV-I-associated myelopathy (HAM/TSP), patients with multiple sclerosis, and healthy controls were compared in the study using UMI-based sequencing. Of the approximately 70 subjects in the cohort, around 14 were HAM/TSP patients, about 34 were multiple sclerosis patients, and some 20 were healthy controls.

cDNA was synthesized by template-switch 5'RACE using a primer carrying a 10-nucleotide random unique molecular identifier by which each TCR transcript was tagged. Every sequencing run yielded over 170 million TCR-beta sequences covering 15-18 subjects. The RNeasy kit was used to extract total RNA. TCR-beta VDJ regions were amplified with primers for the TCR constant region and the 5'RACE anchor, using the KAPA Real-time Library Amplification kit. Sample indexes and Illumina adaptors were added in a first PCR, and a second PCR then increased library yield. After Ampure bead purification, the TCR product of roughly 650 bp was size-selected on a 2% E-gel SizeSelection system. Before pooling, library quality was assessed on a Bioanalyzer, concentration was determined with Qubit, and library quantification was performed with the Kapa Library Quantification kit. Paired-end 2 x 150 bp sequencing of the libraries was performed on an Illumina HiSeq 2500. To increase sequence diversity, roughly 23-30% phiX was spiked into each library pool. The study's processing was this. Quality-filtered reads were processed with the UMI-based MiGEC pipeline, and over 80% of raw TCR sequences were removed by the MiGEC pipeline during error correction. VDJ genes were aligned to IMGT germline references, and each clonotype was defined by a unique CDR3 amino acid sequence together with V-J genes. VDJtools evaluated clonal expansion, Shannon diversity and CDR3 relatedness (CalcPairwiseDistances, ClusterSamples); CLCbio workbench built phylogenetic trees. A clone was classed as expanded if it had 8 or more unique UMIs, a cutoff based on coefficient-of-variation modelling across technical triplicates. TCRdb reprocessed the public reads (quality trimming at Q25 with fastp, clone calling with MiXCR) and kept in-frame beta chains. Rows with one shared CDR3 protein collapse into an entry with the most common genes and DNA. These V and J calls rely on TCRdb rather than the paper's analysis. Across this sample there are about 27,000 distinct CDR3 sequences, with 3% to 3.5% seen only once. Of the sample, 6% to 9% is held by the ten largest clones.

For unsorted PBMC libraries, 2 million PBMCs were used after storage in RNAlater at -80 degrees C until RNA extraction. The multiple sclerosis patients were enrolled in a US clinical protocol that used magnetic resonance imaging to evaluate disease progression. Peripheral blood was subjected to Ficoll-Hypaque density gradient centrifugation to isolate PBMCs, which were then cryopreserved in liquid nitrogen. CDR1 and CDR2 were assigned from the germline V gene as SGHRS and YFSETQ. After removal of 4 bases from V and 4 bases from J, the junction retains 4 bases not matched to a gene. There are 14 amino acids in the CDR3, from cysteine to phenylalanine inclusive. The read is trimmed to its CDR3 DNA, 42 bases read in frame from base 1. Many counts were recorded for this clonotype. The clone's antigen remains unknown. The input lacks base qualities; no much larger clone sits a single base away. The full study reports these points: The MS cluster was not associated with any clinical or MRI features, and the authors stated that larger cohorts are needed. TCR clonal expansion was highest in HAM/TSP patients and lowest in MS patients, with MS patients falling below even healthy controls. In a phylogenetic analysis, the repertoires of 18 out of 34 MS patients fell into a single cluster of related CDR3 sequences, pointing to a possible signature at the repertoire level. Expanded clones from different subjects shared no identical CDR3 amino acid sequences, which suggests that TCR-beta repertoires were private in all groups.

The source of this sequence is a woman aged 25 to 39 with multiple sclerosis. This receptor chain uses TRBV5-1 and TRBJ2-3, with TRBD1 matching 9 junction bases. Material: PBMCs. DNA sequence: TGCGCCAGCAGCCCCGGACAGGGGCCAGATACGCAGTATTTT. Its product reads: CASSPGQGPDTQYF.